This T cell receptor (beta chain) stems from a study of regulatory T cells in long-lasting Graves disease. Whole-study results and caveats: Relative to newly diagnosed Graves' patients, persistent ones had lower TCR diversity. TRBV28, TRBJ1-2 and TRBJ2-5 were favored in persistent disease.

The sample's time point: newly diagnosed GD, antithyroid drugs for less than 3 months. The TCR library used RNA extracted from PBMCs. From each patient, about 8.1 milliliters of peripheral blood was drawn and collected into an EDTA anticoagulant tube. Ten or more counts support this clonotype. Its antigen is currently unknown. CDR1 is SGDLS, CDR2 YYNGEE, per germline. This CDR3 is 15 amino acids long. V lost 0 bases and J lost 4, with 11 bases in between. Construction of TCR beta libraries relied on iRepertoire HTBI primers and on Arm-PCR targeting CDR3 regions. Per the authors' pipeline: Spanning all samples, the identified segments comprised about 62 TRBV and some 15 TRBJ. One entry per CDR3 protein, called by TCRdb with MiXCR from the multiplex PCR reads. For this entry, the V and J calls and clone size follow TCRdb and not the study's own pipeline. The profile shows around 460,000 distinct CDR3 sequences, approximately 14% of them singletons.

In addition, the sample was reused for a study of T cells in Graves' hyperthyroidism and ophthalmopathy.

Material: peripheral blood mononuclear cells (PBMCs), obtained at new diagnosis, from a patient treated with antithyroid drugs. This chain connects TRBV9 to TRBJ2-1; tentative D call: TRBD2 (5 bases). This TCR was sampled from a woman aged 45-59 years with Graves disease. CDR3 in DNA: TGTGCCAGCAGCGTAGAGAGCGGAATTTACAATGAGCAGTTCTTC. It translates to CASSVESGIYNEQFF.